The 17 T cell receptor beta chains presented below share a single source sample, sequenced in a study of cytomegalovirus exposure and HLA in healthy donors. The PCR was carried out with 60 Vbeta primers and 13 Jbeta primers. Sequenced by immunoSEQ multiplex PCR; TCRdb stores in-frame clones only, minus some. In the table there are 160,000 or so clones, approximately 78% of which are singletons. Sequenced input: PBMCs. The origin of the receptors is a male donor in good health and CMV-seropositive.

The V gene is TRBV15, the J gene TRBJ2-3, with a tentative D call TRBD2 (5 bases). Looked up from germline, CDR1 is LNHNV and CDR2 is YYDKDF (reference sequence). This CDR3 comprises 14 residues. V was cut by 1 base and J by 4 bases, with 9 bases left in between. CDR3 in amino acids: CATSRASLPDTQYF. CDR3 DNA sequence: TGTGCCACCAGCAGAGCTAGCCTCCCAGATACGCAGTATTTT.

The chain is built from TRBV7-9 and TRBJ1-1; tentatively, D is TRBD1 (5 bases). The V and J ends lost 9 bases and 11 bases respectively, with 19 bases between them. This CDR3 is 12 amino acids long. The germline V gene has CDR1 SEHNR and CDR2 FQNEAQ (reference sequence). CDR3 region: CARDRLGADAFF. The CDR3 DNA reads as TGTGCCAGGGACCGACTTGGGGCCGATGCTTTCTTT. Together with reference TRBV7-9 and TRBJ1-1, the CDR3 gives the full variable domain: DTGVSQNPRHKITKRGQNVTFRCDPISEHNRLYWYRQTLGQGPEFLTYFQNEAQLEKSRLLSDRFSAERPKGSFSTLEIQRTEQGDSAMYLCARDRLGADAFFGQGTRLTVV.

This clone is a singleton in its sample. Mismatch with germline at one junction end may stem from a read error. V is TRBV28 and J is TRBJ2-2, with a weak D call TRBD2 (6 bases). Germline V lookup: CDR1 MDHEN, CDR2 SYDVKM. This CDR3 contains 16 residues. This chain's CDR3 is CVSSTPGSLNTGELFF. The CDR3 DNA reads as TGTGTCAGCAGCACTCCCGGGAGCCTTAACACCGGGGAGCTGTTTTTT. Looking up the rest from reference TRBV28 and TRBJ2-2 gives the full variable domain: DVKVTQSSRYLVKRTGEKVFLECVQDMDHENMFWYRQDPGLGLRLIYFSYDVKMKEKGDIPEGYSVSREKKERFSLILESASTNQTSMYLCVSSTPGSLNTGELFFGEGSRLTVL.

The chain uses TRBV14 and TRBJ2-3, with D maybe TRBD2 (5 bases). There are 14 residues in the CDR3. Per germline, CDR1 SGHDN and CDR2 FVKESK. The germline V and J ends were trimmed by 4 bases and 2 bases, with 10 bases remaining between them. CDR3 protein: CASSPAEDTDTQYF. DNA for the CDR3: TGTGCCAGCAGCCCAGCGGAGGACACAGATACGCAGTATTTT.

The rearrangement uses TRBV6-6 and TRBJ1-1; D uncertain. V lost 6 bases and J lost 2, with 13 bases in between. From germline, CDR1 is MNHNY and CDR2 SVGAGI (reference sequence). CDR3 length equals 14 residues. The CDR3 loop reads CASSIVPGNTEAFF. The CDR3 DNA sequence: TGTGCCAGCAGCATCGTACCGGGAAACACTGAAGCTTTCTTT.

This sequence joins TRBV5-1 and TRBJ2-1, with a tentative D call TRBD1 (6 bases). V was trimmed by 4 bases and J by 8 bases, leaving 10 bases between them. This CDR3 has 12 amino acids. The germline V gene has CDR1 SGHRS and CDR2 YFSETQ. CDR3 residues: CASSTTGHEQFF. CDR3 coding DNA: TGCGCCAGCAGCACGACAGGCCATGAGCAGTTCTTC.

CDR3 amino acids: CAISVGLAANTGELFF. In DNA, the CDR3 is TGTGCCATCAGTGTCGGGTTAGCGGCTAACACCGGGGAGCTGTTTTTT. The rearrangement joins TRBV10-3 to TRBJ2-2; D is possibly TRBD2 (6 bases). CDR3 length: 16 amino acids. Between the trimmed V and J ends, which lost 4 bases and 2 bases, there was a span of 14 bases. Germline V lookup: CDR1 ENHRY, CDR2 SYGVKD.

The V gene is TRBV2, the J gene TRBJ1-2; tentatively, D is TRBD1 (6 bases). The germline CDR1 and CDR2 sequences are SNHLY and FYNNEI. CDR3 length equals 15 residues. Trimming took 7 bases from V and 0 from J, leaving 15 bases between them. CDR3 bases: TGTGCCAGCACCTTTAGGGGGTTAGCTAACTATGGCTACACCTTC. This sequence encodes CASTFRGLANYGYTF.

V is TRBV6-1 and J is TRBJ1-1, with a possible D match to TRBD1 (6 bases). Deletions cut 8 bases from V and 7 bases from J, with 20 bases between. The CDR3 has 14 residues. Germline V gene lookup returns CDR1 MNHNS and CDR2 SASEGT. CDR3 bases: TGTGCCAGCCGAATACAAGGGGACACCTTTGAAGCTTTCTTT. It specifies CASRIQGDTFEAFF.

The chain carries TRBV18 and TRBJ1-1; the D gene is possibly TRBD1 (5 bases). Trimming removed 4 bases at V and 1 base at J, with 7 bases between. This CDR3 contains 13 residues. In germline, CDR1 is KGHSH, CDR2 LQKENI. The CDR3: CASSRQPNTEAFF. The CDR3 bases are TGTGCCAGCTCACGACAGCCGAACACTGAAGCTTTCTTT.

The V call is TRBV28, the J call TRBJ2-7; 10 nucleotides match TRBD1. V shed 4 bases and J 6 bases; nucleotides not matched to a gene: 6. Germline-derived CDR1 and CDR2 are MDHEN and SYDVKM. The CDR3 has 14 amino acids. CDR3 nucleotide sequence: TGTGCCAGCAGTTCCCCGGGACAGGGGATCGAGCAGTACTTC. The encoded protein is CASSSPGQGIEQYF.

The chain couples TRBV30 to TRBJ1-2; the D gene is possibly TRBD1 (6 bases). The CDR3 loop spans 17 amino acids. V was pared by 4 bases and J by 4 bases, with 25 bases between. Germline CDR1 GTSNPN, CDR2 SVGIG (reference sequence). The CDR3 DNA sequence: TGTGCCTGGACTCGTCCCGCCGGGACACTGAACCCCTATGGCTACACCTTC. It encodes CAWTRPAGTLNPYGYTF.

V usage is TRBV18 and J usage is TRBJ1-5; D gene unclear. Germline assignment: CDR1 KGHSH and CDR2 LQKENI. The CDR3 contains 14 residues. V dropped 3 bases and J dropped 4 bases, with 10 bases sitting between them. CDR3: CASSPGQMNQPQHF. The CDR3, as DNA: TGTGCCAGCTCACCGGGCCAGATGAATCAGCCCCAGCATTTT.

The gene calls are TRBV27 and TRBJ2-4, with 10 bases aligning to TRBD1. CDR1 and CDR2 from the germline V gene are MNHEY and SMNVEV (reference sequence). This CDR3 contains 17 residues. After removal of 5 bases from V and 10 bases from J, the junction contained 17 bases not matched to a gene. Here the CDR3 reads CASSPGTGARLNGIQYF. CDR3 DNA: TGTGCCAGCAGTCCCGGGACAGGGGCTAGGTTAAACGGGATTCAGTACTTC.

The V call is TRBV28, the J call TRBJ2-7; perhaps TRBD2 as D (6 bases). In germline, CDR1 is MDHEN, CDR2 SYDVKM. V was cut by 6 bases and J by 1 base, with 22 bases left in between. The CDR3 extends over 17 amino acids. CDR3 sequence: CASREGDIFENSYEQYF. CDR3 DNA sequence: TGTGCCAGCAGGGAGGGAGATATTTTTGAGAATTCCTACGAGCAGTACTTC. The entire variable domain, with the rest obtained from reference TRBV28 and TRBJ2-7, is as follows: DVKVTQSSRYLVKRTGEKVFLECVQDMDHENMFWYRQDPGLGLRLIYFSYDVKMKEKGDIPEGYSVSREKKERFSLILESASTNQTSMYLCASREGDIFENSYEQYFGPGTRLTVT.

For the CDR3, the DNA is TGTGCCAGCCGCCTAATTAACTATGGCTACACCTTC. Its protein is CASRLINYGYTF. The V gene is TRBV28, the J gene TRBJ1-2; the D is unclear. This CDR3 spans 12 amino acids. Germline CDR1 reads MDHEN; CDR2 reads SYDVKM. Trimming left V 8 bases short and J 1 base short, with 8 bases between.

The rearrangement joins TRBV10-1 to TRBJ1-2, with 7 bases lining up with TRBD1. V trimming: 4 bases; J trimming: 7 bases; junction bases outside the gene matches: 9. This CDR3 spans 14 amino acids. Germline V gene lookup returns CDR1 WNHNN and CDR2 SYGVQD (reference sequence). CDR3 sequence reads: CASSAPLRGSGYTF. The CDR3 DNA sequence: TGCGCCAGCAGTGCGCCTCTCAGGGGGTCTGGCTACACCTTC.